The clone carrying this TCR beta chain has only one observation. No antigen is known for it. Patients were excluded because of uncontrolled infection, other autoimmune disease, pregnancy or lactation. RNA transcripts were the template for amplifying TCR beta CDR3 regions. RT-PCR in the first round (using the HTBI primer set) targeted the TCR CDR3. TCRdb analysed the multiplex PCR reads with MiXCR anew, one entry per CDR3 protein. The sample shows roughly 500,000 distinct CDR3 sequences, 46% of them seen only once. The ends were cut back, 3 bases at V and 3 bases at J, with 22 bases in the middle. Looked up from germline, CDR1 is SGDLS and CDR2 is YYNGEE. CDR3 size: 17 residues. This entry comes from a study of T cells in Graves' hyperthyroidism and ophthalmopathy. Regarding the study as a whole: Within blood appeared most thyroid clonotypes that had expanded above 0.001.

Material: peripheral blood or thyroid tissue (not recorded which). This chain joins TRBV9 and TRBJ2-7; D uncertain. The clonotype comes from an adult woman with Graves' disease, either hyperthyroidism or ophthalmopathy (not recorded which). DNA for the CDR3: TGTGCCAGCAGCGCCCTTCCTTGGCGGCCTTATCTCTACGAGCAGTACTTC. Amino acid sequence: CASSALPWRPYLYEQYF.